These T cell receptor beta chains were read from a single sample in a study of T cell changes during pregnancy in multiple sclerosis. The assay was immunoSEQ multiplex PCR, and TCRdb's table has in-frame clones only and misses some. The table lists 10,000 to 15,000 clones, 90% of them singletons. Sequenced material: CD8+ T cells from peripheral blood mononuclear cells, taken after pregnancy. The receptors derive from a female donor in good health, enrolled as a control in a pregnancy study. Each CDR3 is given without its conserved first and last residue.

ASSDSSGGADTQY,TRBV6-4,TRBJ2-3
ASSLIMPGTGNTEAF,TRBV28,TRBJ1-1
ASSYSDDGDYNEQF,TRBV6-5,TRBJ2-1
ASSSGLAGYEQY,TRBV5-6,TRBJ2-7
ASSLNRAQGYT,TRBV5-1,TRBJ1-2
ASSPRQGGGNTIY,TRBV19,TRBJ1-3
ASSLDGSSYNEQF,TRBV7-9,TRBJ2-1
ASTYRGGNTEAF,TRBV19,TRBJ1-1
ASSVEGGQWDTQY,TRBV9,TRBJ2-3
ASNRAGRSETQY,TRBV11-1,TRBJ2-5
ASSLGGGQDAVF,TRBV5-1,TRBJ1-1
ASRQGLASAYEQY,TRBV28,TRBJ2-7
ASSLSPSGGWQPQH,TRBV27,TRBJ1-5
ASSALQTRNTEAF,TRBV19,TRBJ1-1
ASPKGEGVMNSPLH,TRBV21-1,TRBJ1-6
ASSQGAGDPPI,TRBV7-9,TRBJ2-1
ASSDSTDFLGGYT,TRBV6-4,TRBJ1-2
ASSEASGGANEQF,TRBV6-1,TRBJ2-1
ASSRPGGSGNTIY,TRBV18,TRBJ1-3
ASSWTGQNSPLH,TRBV19,TRBJ1-6
ASSEFGGSGVPPYNEQF,TRBV6-1,TRBJ2-1
ASSFRGSSGNTIY,TRBV5-4,TRBJ1-3
ASSLGSHYEQY,TRBV27,TRBJ2-7
ASSRINSNQPQH,TRBV28,TRBJ1-5
ASSLGPTTREQY,TRBV5-4,TRBJ2-7
ASSLAAGPAAF,TRBV7-9,TRBJ1-1
ASSSTGLAALGGAKNIQY,TRBV13,TRBJ2-4
ASSFINEGGNSPLH,TRBV5-6,TRBJ1-6
ASTPGGPTEAF,TRBV19,TRBJ1-1
ASSPPPPGLDQPQH,TRBV7-8,TRBJ1-5
ASSFSAGPSYEQY,TRBV11-2,TRBJ2-7
SVDRGNTGELF,TRBV29-1,TRBJ2-2
ASSEEAETGELF,TRBV6-4,TRBJ2-2
ASSLEAGGDYEQY,TRBV7-8,TRBJ2-7
ASSASGDTGELF,TRBV6-4,TRBJ2-2
ASSGGSYEQY,TRBV5-4,TRBJ2-7
AIGTSGDEQF,TRBV10-3,TRBJ2-1
ASSLYSGGLSYEQY,TRBV5-1,TRBJ2-7
ASLAGGLYNEQF,TRBV28,TRBJ2-1
ASSQVAGAKGEKLF,TRBV4-1,TRBJ1-4
ASSIGTPNSNQPQH,TRBV27,TRBJ1-5
ATSRDRENSPLH,TRBV15,TRBJ1-6
ASSLARTGRDIQY,TRBV7-9,TRBJ2-4
ASSPGRQGANTGELF,TRBV5-1,TRBJ2-2
AISEQGTTEAF,TRBV10-3,TRBJ1-1
ASSQPSTSRAAF,TRBV4-2,TRBJ1-1
ASSRTSRNNEQF,TRBV11-2,TRBJ2-1
ASSSLQADTQY,TRBV7-8,TRBJ2-3
SVEGGHMNTEAF,TRBV29-1,TRBJ1-1